A selection of T cell receptor beta chains follows, all from one sample in a study of blood T cell repertoires in COVID-19. Sequencing used immunoSEQ multiplex PCR; TCRdb keeps in-frame clones, though not all of them. The sample consists of 240,000 or so clones, roughly 79% of them appearing once. Sample: peripheral blood. The origin of the receptors is a woman of 80 years or more with COVID-19, enrolled during active disease. Both conserved end residues are part of each CDR3. Fields, in order: J gene, CDR3 length, D gene, V gene, clone size, CDR3 protein, CDR3 DNA. D genes are given only for firm matches. The size entry is marked missing in some rows and otherwise reads once, few, many or a size class.

>TRBJ2-7|14|.|TRBV11-2|.
CASSPRRAVYEQYF
TGTGCCAGCAGCCCTCGCAGGGCGGTTTACGAGCAGTACTTC
>TRBJ1-2|14|.|TRBV5-8|.
CASSSRDTIYGYTF
TGTGCCAGCAGCTCCAGGGATACCATCTATGGCTACACCTTC
>TRBJ1-5|16|.|TRBV4-1|.
CASSQDRGRRHQPQHF
TGCGCCAGCAGCCAAGATCGAGGCCGACGGCATCAGCCCCAGCATTTT
>TRBJ2-3|15|TRBD2|TRBV24-1|.
CATSDSGTIGDTQYF
TGTGCCACCAGTGATTCCGGGACTATAGGAGATACGCAGTATTTT
>TRBJ1-1|11|.|TRBV24-1|.
CATSDFREAFF
TGTGCCACCAGTGATTTTCGTGAAGCTTTCTTT
>TRBJ1-3|14|.|TRBV29-1|.
CSVVPQGSGNTIYF
TGCAGCGTTGTCCCTCAGGGCTCTGGAAACACCATATATTTT
>TRBJ1-3|19|.|TRBV3-1/TRBV3-2|.
CASSQVAQAPSTSGNTIYF
TGTGCCAGCAGCCAAGTTGCCCAGGCCCCATCAACGTCTGGAAACACCATATATTTT
>TRBJ1-6|16|.|TRBV4-1|.
CASSQEAGVDNSPLHF
TGCGCCAGCAGCCAAGAGGCGGGGGTTGATAATTCACCCCTCCACTTT
>TRBJ2-1|15|TRBD1|TRBV7-2|.
CASSRGTGGLYEQFF
TGTGCCAGCAGCCGGGGGACAGGGGGTCTCTATGAGCAGTTCTTC
>TRBJ1-2|12|.|TRBV7-9|few
CASSRQVDGYTF
TGTGCCAGCAGCCGACAGGTGGATGGCTACACCTTC
>TRBJ2-1|18|.|TRBV3-1/TRBV3-2|.
CASSQFAPGPIVYNEQFF
TGTGCCAGCAGCCAATTCGCGCCGGGTCCCATCGTTTACAATGAGCAGTTCTTC
>TRBJ1-6|15|.|TRBV25-1|.
CASSESPDSISPLHF
TGTGCCAGCAGTGAAAGTCCGGACAGTATTTCACCCCTCCACTTT
>TRBJ1-5|14|TRBD1|TRBV2|.
CASSERQGNQPQHF
TGTGCCAGCAGTGAAAGACAGGGGAATCAGCCCCAGCATTTT
>TRBJ1-4|13|TRBD1|TRBV24-1|.
CATQGASNEKLFF
TGTGCCACACAGGGGGCGTCTAATGAAAAACTGTTTTTT
>TRBJ2-3|13|TRBD1|TRBV11-2|once
CASSRDRGDTQYF
TGTGCCAGCAGCCGGGACAGGGGAGATACGCAGTATTTT
>TRBJ2-6|15|TRBD1|TRBV28|.
CASTDRGRGANVLTF
TGTGCCAGCACCGACAGGGGGCGAGGGGCCAACGTCCTGACTTTC
>TRBJ2-1|14|.|TRBV4-2|.
CASSQERGNNEQFF
TGTGCCAGCAGCCAAGAACGGGGGAACAATGAGCAGTTCTTC
>TRBJ2-3|15|TRBD2|TRBV5-1|.
CASSSGGGRTDTQYF
TGCGCCAGCAGCTCTGGCGGGGGACGCACAGATACGCAGTATTTT
>TRBJ1-1|14|TRBD1|TRBV5-4|.
CASSLEGQGRQAFF
TGTGCCAGCAGCTTGGAGGGACAGGGCCGCCAAGCTTTCTTT
>TRBJ1-5|18|TRBD1|TRBV19|.
CASSIETGGPYSNQPQHF
TGTGCCAGTAGTATTGAGACAGGGGGCCCTTATAGCAATCAGCCCCAGCATTTT
>TRBJ2-1|12|.|TRBV5-4|.
CASIPAVGEQFF
TGTGCCAGCATCCCTGCGGTCGGTGAGCAGTTCTTC
>TRBJ2-1|16|TRBD2|TRBV7-2|.
CASRRIAGGPPNEQFF
TGTGCCAGCAGGCGAATAGCGGGAGGGCCCCCCAATGAGCAGTTCTTC
>TRBJ2-1|14|TRBD1|TRBV2|.
CATTRGSSYNEQFF
TGTGCCACCACCAGGGGGAGCTCCTACAATGAGCAGTTCTTC
>TRBJ2-5|12|.|TRBV24-1|.
CATSDLRGTQYF
TGTGCCACCAGTGATTTACGGGGTACCCAGTACTTC
>TRBJ2-1|15|TRBD2|TRBV5-4|.
CASSRDSGSWNEQFF
TGTGCCAGCAGCCGTGACAGCGGGAGTTGGAATGAGCAGTTCTTC
>TRBJ2-3|16|TRBD2|TRBV5-4|.
CASSFRVAGGTDTQYF
TGTGCCAGCAGCTTCCGGGTAGCGGGGGGCACAGATACGCAGTATTTT
>TRBJ2-3|15|.|TRBV11-2|.
CASSPRGGVVDTQYF
TGTGCCAGCAGCCCACGAGGGGGGGTGGTAGATACGCAGTATTTT